Sequencing of this T cell receptor (beta chain) was carried out in a study of blood T cells in healthy people across ages. A sample-barcoded 5' primer and a J-beta primer mix were used in a second PCR of roughly 7 to 12 cycles. Each cDNA molecule, via a template-switch adaptor with 12 random nucleotides, was tagged. TCRdb reanalysed the 5' RACE reads using MiXCR and keeps one entry per CDR3 protein. The repertoire holds 1.6 million or so distinct CDR3 sequences, with roughly a third as singletons. In its sample, this clonotype was seen many times. Trimming cost V 7 bases and J 0 bases; bases outside gene matches: 12. The V gene's germline CDR1 is SQVTM and CDR2 ANQGSEA. The CDR3 runs 15 residues.

The J gene is TRBJ2-7, the V gene TRBV29-1, with 7 bases fitting TRBD2. What was sequenced was blood. The clonotype comes from a woman aged 25-40 years in good health. CDR3 nucleotides: TGCAGCGCTGGTGAATTGCGGGGGACCTCCTACGAGCAGTACTTC. This encodes CSAGELRGTSYEQYF.